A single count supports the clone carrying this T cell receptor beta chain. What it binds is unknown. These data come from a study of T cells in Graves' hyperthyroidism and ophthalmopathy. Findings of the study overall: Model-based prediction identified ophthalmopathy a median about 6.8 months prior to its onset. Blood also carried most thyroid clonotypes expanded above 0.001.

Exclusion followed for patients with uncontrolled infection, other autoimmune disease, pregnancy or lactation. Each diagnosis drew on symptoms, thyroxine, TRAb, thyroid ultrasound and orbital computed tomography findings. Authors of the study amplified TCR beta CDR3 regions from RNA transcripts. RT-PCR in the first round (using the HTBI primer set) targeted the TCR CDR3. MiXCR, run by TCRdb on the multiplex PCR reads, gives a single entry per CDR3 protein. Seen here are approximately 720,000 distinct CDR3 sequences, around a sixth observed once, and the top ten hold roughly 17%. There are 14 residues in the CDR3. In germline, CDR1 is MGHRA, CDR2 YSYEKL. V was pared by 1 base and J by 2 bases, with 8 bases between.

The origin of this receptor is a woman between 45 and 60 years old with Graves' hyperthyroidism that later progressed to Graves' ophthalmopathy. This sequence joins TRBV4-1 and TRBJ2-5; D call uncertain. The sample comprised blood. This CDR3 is CASSQGQNQETQYF. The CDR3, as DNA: TGCGCCAGCAGCCAAGGACAAAATCAAGAGACCCAGTACTTC.